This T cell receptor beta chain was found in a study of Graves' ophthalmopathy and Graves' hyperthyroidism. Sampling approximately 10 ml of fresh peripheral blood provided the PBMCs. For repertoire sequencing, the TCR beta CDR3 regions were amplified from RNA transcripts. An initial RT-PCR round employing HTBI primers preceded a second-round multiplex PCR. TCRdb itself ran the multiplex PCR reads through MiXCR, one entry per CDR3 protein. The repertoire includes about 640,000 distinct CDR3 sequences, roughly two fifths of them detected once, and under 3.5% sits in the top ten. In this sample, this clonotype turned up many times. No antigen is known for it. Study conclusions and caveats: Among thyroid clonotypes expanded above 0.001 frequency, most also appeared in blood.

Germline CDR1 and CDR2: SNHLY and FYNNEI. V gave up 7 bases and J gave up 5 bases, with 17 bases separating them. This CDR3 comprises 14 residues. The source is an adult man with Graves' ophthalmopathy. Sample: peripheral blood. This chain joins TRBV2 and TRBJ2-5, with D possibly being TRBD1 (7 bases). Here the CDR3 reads CASKGGRGAETQYF. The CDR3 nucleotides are TGTGCCAGCAAGGGCGGCAGGGGGGCCGAGACCCAGTACTTC.